The clone carrying this T cell receptor (beta chain) has a single count. The sample belongs to a study of blood T cell repertoires in COVID-19. Study-level information: Sites across the United States, Italy and Spain contributed samples from acute and convalescent COVID-19. PBMCs, B-cell-depleted T cells, or T cells were the source of the cDNA or gDNA that made up the material.

Authors' methods: Estimates of nucleated cell counts were drawn from the amplification of reference gene primers. TCRdb keeps only in-frame clones here, not all; method: immunoSEQ multiplex PCR. D and trimming were read from the DNA, whereas the V and J calls and clone size are those reported in that table. The table has about 140,000 clones, roughly 86% seen once. From germline, CDR1 is SGHRS and CDR2 YFSETQ. The length of the CDR3 is 15 residues. V lost 4 bases and J lost 6; bases outside the gene matches: 9. This sequence originates from a human donor in a cohort sampled during active COVID-19. Sequenced input: peripheral blood. V gene TRBV5-1 combines with J gene TRBJ2-3, with 9 bases identical to TRBD1. CDR3 in DNA: TGCGCCAGCAGCCCGGACAGGGGTCGTCCGGATACGCAGTATTTT. Translated, it gives CASSPDRGRPDTQYF.